These T cell receptor beta chains were read from a single sample in a study of brain T cells in children with intractable seizures. Libraries were prepared by immunoSEQ multiplex PCR; TCRdb keeps only in-frame clonotypes and omits some of them. This table has hundreds of thousands of clones, over 90% appearing once. This specimen was peripheral blood, taken less than 6 months after surgery. The receptors stem from a boy in the first two years of life with tuberous sclerosis and intractable seizures. Each CDR3 is given without its conserved first and last residue. Each record gives: V gene, J gene, CDR3 protein.

TRBV5-1	TRBJ2-7	ASSPDRPAYEQY
TRBV27	TRBJ2-1	ASSLVLAGPYGEQF
TRBV13	TRBJ2-5	ASSSRGQETQY
TRBV1	TRBJ1-5	TSSPRGVNQPQH
TRBV2	TRBJ1-2	ASRESGVRFYGYT
TRBV30	TRBJ1-3	AWLENYSGNTIY
TRBV30	TRBJ2-7	AWRSGWSARDRDEQY
TRBV19	TRBJ1-1	ASSMPGNTEAF
TRBV9	TRBJ2-3	ASSVLGLAGASSTDTQY
TRBV10-3	TRBJ2-7	ASAKWLFTDSYEQY
TRBV19	TRBJ1-2	ASSDLEEDGYT
TRBV5-8	TRBJ1-5	ASSFVRDGRQPQH
TRBV7-9	TRBJ1-1	ASSLRGGRMNTEAF
TRBV7-9	TRBJ2-5	ASIGEQETQY